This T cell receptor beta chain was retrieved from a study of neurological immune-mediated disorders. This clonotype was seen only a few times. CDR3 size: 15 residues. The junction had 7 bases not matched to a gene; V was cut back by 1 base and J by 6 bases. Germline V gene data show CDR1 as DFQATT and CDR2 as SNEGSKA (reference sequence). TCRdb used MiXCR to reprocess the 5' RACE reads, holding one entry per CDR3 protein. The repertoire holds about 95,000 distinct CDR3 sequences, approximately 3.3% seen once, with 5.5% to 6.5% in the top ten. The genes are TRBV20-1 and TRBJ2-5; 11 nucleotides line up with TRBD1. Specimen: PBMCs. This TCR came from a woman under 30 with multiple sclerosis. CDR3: CSARGDRGNGKTQYF. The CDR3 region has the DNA TGCAGTGCTAGAGGGGACAGGGGGAACGGAAAGACCCAGTACTTC.